These T cell receptor beta chains were read from a single sample in a study of blood T cell repertoires in COVID-19. Profiled with immunoSEQ multiplex PCR; TCRdb holds only in-frame clones, not every one. The sample consists of some 49,000 clones, about 92% of them appearing once. The sequenced sample was peripheral blood. The source of these receptors is a man between 60 and 75 years old with COVID-19, enrolled during active disease. Each CDR3 is given with its conserved first and last residue. The order of the fields is D gene, V gene, clone size, J gene, CDR3 DNA, CDR3 protein. The D gene is left open where the match is weak. Clone sizes are given selectively: once, few, many, or a class where the clone is expanded.

>-|TRBV3-1/TRBV3-2|-|TRBJ2-7
TGTGCCAGCAGCCACGTGGGAGTAGGGTACGAGCAGTACTTC
CASSHVGVGYEQYF
>-|TRBV30|-|TRBJ1-5
TGTGCCTGGTGCGGGGGAGGCAATCAGCCCCAGCATTTT
CAWCGGGNQPQHF
>TRBD2|TRBV10-3|-|TRBJ2-1
TGTGCCATCAGTGTCGTGGGACTAGCGGTCTCAGCCTACAATGAGCAGTTCTTC
CAISVVGLAVSAYNEQFF
>TRBD1|TRBV7-6|once|TRBJ1-1
TGTGCCAGCAGCTTAGGAGGGACAGCAAACACTGAAGCTTTCTTT
CASSLGGTANTEAFF
>-|TRBV6-6|-|TRBJ1-3
TGTGCCAGCAGTTCGGGGGACGGAAACTCTGGAAACACCATATATTTT
CASSSGDGNSGNTIYF
>-|TRBV27|-|TRBJ2-2
TGTGCCAGCAGTTTATCCCCTACGAACACCGGGGAGCTGTTTTTT
CASSLSPTNTGELFF
>-|TRBV18|-|TRBJ2-1
TGTGCCAGCTCACCCTCTAGCGCCACTAACAATGAGCAGTTCTTC
CASSPSSATNNEQFF
>TRBD1|TRBV25-1|-|TRBJ1-5
TGTGCCAGCAGACAGACAGGGATCTCCAATCAGCCCCAGCATTTT
CASRQTGISNQPQHF
>TRBD1|TRBV10-3|-|TRBJ2-7
TGTGCCATCAGCCACCCTGGGACAGGGGAGACATTGTCGGCCTACGAGCAGTACTTC
CAISHPGTGETLSAYEQYF
>TRBD1|TRBV5-6|once|TRBJ2-7
TGTGCCAGCAGCTTGGTGGGACAGGGTGCGTACGAGCAGTACTTC
CASSLVGQGAYEQYF
>TRBD2|TRBV3-1/TRBV3-2|-|TRBJ2-1
TGTGCCAGCAGCCAAAGCAGCGGGAGCTACAATGAGCAGTTCTTC
CASSQSSGSYNEQFF
>-|TRBV9|few|TRBJ1-1
TGTGCCAGCAGCGTAGCGGGGGTGGGGAGCACTGAAGCTTTCTTT
CASSVAGVGSTEAFF
>TRBD1|TRBV9|once|TRBJ1-1
TGTGCCAGCAGCGTAGCTAGGGACAGGGTTACTGAAGCTTTCTTT
CASSVARDRVTEAFF
>-|TRBV20-1|-|TRBJ1-2
TGCAGTGCTAGTATCCGTCAGGGTGGCTACACCTTC
CSASIRQGGYTF
>TRBD1|TRBV19|-|TRBJ1-4
TGTGCCAGTAGTATCGACGAATCTTGGACAGGGAAAAATGAAAAACTGTTTTTT
CASSIDESWTGKNEKLFF
>TRBD2|TRBV2|-|TRBJ2-1
TGTGCCAGCAGAAGCGGGCTAGCGGGGGGACCTGAGCAGTTCTTC
CASRSGLAGGPEQFF
>-|TRBV6-4|once|TRBJ2-7
TGTGCCAGCAGTGACTCGATCTCGCTGCGGGGCCACGAGCAGTACTTC
CASSDSISLRGHEQYF
>-|TRBV7-6|once|TRBJ2-2
TGTGCCAGCAGCTTATCATTGAGAGGAGAACTGAAAGGGGAGCTGTTTTTT
CASSLSLRGELKGELFF
>TRBD1|TRBV5-1|-|TRBJ2-7
TGCGCCAGCAGCTTAGATAGGGACAGCCTTTCCTACGAGCAGTACTTC
CASSLDRDSLSYEQYF
>TRBD2|TRBV28|-|TRBJ2-1
TGTGCCAGCAGTCCGACTAGCGGAGGGGTCCTAAATGAGCAGTTCTTC
CASSPTSGGVLNEQFF